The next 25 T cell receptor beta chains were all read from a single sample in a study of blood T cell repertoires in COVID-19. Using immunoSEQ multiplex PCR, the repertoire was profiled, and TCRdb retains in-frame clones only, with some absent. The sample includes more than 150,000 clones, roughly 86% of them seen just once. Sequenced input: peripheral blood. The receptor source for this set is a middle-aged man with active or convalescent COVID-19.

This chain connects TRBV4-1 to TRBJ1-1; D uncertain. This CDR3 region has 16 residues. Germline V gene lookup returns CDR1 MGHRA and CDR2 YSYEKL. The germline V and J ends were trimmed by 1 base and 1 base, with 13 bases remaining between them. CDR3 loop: CASSQAGRAGNTEAFF. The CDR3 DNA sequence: TGCGCCAGCAGCCAAGCTGGCCGGGCGGGGAACACTGAAGCTTTCTTT.

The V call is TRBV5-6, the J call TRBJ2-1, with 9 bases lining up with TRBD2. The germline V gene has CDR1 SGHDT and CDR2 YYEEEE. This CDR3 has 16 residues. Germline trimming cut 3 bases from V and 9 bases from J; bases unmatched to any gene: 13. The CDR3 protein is CASSSPWRGGPAEQFF. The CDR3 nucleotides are TGTGCCAGCAGCTCACCTTGGCGGGGGGGCCCCGCTGAGCAGTTCTTC.

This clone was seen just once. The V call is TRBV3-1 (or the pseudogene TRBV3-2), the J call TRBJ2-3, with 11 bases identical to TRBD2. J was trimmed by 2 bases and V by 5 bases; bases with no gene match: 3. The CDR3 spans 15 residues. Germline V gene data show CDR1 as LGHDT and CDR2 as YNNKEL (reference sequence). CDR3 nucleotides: TGTGCCAGCAGCAAGACTAGCGGGGTCACAGATACGCAGTATTTT. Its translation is CASSKTSGVTDTQYF.

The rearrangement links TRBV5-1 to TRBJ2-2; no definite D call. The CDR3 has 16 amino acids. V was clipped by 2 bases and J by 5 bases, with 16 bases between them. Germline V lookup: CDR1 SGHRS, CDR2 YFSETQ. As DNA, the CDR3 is TGCGCCAGCAGCTTAACCATTCATTCACAGACCGGGGAGCTGTTTTTT. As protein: CASSLTIHSQTGELFF.

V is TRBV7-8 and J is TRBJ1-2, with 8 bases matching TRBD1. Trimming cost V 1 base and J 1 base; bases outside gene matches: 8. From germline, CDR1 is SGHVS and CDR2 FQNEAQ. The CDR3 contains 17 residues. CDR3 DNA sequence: TGTGCCAGCAGCTTAGAGAGGGGACAGGATTTTAACTATGGCTACACCTTC. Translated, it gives CASSLERGQDFNYGYTF. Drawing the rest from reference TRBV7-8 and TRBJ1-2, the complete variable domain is GAGVSQSPRYKVAKRGQDVALRCDPISGHVSLFWYQQALGQGPEFLTYFQNEAQLDKSGLPSDRFFAERPEGSVSTLKIQRTQQEDSAVYLCASSLERGQDFNYGYTFGSGTRLTVV.

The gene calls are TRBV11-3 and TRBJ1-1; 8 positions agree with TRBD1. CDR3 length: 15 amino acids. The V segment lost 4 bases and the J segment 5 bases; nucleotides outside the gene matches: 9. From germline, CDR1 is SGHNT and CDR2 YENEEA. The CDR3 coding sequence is TGTGCCAGCAGCTCTCCCGACAGGGGAGTGACTGAAGCTTTCTTT. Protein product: CASSSPDRGVTEAFF.

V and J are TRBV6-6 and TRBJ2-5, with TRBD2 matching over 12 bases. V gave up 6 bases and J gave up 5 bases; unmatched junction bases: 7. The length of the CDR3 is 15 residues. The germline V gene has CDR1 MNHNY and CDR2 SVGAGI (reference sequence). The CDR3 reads CASRPSGGAQETQYF. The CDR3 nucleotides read TGTGCCAGCAGACCTAGCGGGGGGGCTCAGGAGACCCAGTACTTC.

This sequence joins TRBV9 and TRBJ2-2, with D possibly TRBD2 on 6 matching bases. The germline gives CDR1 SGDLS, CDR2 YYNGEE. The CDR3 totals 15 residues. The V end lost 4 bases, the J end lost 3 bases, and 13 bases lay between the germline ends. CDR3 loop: CASSPWTTDTGELFF. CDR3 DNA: TGTGCCAGCAGCCCCTGGACTACAGACACCGGGGAGCTGTTTTTT.

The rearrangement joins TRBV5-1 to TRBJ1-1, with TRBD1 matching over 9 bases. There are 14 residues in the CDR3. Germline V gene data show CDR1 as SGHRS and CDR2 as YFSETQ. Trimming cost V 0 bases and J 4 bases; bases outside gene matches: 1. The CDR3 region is CASSLETGGTEAFF. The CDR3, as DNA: TGCGCCAGCAGCTTGGAGACAGGGGGCACTGAAGCTTTCTTT.

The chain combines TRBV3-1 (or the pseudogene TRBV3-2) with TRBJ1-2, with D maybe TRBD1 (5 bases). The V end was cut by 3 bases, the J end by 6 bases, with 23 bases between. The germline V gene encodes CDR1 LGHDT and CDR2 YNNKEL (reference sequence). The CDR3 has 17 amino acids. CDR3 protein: CASSHGDGGFVGDGYTF. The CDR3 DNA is TGTGCCAGCAGCCACGGGGACGGGGGGTTTGTGGGAGATGGCTACACCTTC.

The CDR3 protein is CASSYDRGPPYEQYF. The CDR3, as DNA: TGCGCCAGCAGCTACGACAGGGGGCCCCCTTACGAGCAGTACTTC. The chain links TRBV4-3 to TRBJ2-7, with 10 bases identical to TRBD1. The V and J ends lost 5 bases and 4 bases, in that order; junction bases with no gene match: 8. Per the germline V gene, CDR1 is LGHNA and CDR2 is YSLEER. The CDR3 loop spans 15 amino acids.

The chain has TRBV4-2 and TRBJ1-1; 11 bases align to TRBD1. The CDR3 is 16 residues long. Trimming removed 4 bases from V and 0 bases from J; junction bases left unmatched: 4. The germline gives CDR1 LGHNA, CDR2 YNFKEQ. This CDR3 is CASSPPGQGVNTEAFF. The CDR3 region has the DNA TGTGCCAGCAGCCCTCCGGGACAGGGGGTGAACACTGAAGCTTTCTTT.

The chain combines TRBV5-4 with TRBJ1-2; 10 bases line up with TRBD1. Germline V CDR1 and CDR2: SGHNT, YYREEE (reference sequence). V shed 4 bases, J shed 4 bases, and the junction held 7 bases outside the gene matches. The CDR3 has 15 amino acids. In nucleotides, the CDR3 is TGTGCCAGCAGCCATCCGGGACAGGGGTCCTATGGCTACACCTTC. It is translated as CASSHPGQGSYGYTF.

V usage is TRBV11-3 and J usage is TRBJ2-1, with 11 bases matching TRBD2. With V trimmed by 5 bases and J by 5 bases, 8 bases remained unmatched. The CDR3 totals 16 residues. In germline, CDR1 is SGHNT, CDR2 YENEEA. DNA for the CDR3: TGTGCCAGCAGCCTTCACGGGACTAGCGGAAACAATGAGCAGTTCTTC. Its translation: CASSLHGTSGNNEQFF.

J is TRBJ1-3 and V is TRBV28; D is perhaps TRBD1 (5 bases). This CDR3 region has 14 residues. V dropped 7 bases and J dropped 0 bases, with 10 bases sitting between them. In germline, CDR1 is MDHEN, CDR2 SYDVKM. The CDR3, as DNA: TGTGCCAGCATCGACAGCACCTCTGGAAACACCATATATTTT. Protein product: CASIDSTSGNTIYF.

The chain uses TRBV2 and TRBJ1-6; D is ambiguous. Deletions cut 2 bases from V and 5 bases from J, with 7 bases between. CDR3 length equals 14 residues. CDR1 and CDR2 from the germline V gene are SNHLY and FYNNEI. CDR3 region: CASSESGDNSPLHF. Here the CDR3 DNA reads TGTGCCAGCAGTGAAAGCGGTGATAATTCACCCCTCCACTTT.

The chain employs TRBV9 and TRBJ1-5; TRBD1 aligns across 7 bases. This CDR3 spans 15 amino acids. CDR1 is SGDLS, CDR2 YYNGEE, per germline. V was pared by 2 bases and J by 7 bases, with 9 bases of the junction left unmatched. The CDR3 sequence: CASSVAGEGGQPQHF. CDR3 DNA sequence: TGTGCCAGCAGCGTCGCAGGGGAAGGGGGCCAGCCCCAGCATTTT.

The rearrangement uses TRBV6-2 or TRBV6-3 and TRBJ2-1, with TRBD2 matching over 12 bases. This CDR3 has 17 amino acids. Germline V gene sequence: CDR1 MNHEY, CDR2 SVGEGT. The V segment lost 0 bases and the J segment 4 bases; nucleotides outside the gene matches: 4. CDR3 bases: TGTGCCAGCAGTTACTCGAATCTAGCGGGGGGGTACAATGAGCAGTTCTTC. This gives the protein CASSYSNLAGGYNEQFF.

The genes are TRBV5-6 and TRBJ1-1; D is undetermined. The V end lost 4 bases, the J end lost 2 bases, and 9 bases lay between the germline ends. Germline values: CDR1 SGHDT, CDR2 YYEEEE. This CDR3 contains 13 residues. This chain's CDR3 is CASSDTENTEAFF. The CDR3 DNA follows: TGTGCCAGCAGCGATACAGAAAACACTGAAGCTTTCTTT.

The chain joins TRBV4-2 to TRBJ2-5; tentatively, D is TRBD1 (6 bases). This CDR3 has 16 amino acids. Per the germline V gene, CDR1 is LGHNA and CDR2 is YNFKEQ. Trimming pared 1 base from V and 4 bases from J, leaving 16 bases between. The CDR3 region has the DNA TGTGCCAGCAGCCAAGTTTCATCCAGGGGCTTAGAGACCCAGTACTTC. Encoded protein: CASSQVSSRGLETQYF.

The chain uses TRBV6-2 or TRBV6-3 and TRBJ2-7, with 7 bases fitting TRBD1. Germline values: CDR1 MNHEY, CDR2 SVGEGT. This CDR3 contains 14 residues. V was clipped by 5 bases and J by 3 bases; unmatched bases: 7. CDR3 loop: CASSIKTGSYEQYF. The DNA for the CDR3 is TGTGCCAGCAGTATAAAGACAGGGAGCTACGAGCAGTACTTC.

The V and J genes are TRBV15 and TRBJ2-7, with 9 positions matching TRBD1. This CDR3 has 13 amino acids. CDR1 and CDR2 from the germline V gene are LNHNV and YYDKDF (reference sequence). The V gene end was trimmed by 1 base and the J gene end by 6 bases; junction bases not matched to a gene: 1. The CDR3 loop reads CATSRGQGGEQYF. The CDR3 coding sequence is TGTGCCACCAGCAGAGGACAGGGGGGCGAGCAGTACTTC.

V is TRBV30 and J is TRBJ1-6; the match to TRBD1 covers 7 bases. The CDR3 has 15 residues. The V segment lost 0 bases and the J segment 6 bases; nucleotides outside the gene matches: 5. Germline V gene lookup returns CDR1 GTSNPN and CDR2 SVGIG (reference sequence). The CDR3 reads CAWSVGTAPNSPLHF. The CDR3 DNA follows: TGTGCCTGGAGTGTCGGGACAGCGCCTAATTCACCCCTCCACTTT.

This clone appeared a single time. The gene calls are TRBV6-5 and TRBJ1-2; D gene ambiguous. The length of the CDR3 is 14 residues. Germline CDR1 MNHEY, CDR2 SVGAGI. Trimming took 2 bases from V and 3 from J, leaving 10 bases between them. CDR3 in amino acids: CASSYDPGYYGYTF. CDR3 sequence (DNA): TGTGCCAGCAGTTACGATCCGGGGTACTATGGCTACACCTTC.

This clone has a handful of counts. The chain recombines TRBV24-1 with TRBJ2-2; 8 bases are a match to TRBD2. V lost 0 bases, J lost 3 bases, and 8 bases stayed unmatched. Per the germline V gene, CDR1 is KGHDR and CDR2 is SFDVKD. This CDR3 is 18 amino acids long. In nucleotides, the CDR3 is TGTGCCACCAGTGATTTGAAGCGGGCGGGGGGACACACCGGGGAGCTGTTTTTT. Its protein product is CATSDLKRAGGHTGELFF.